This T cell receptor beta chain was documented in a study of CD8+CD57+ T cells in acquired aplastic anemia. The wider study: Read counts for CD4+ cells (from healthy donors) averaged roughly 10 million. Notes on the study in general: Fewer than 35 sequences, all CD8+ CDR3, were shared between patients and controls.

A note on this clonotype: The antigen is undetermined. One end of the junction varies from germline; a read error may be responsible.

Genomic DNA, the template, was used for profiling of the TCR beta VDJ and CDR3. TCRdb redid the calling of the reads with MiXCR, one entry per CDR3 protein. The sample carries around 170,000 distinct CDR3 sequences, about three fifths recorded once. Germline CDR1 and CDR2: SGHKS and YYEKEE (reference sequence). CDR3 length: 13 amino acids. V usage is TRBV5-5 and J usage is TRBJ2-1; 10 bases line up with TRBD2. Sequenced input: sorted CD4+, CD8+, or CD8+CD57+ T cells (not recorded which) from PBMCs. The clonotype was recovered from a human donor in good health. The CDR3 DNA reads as TGCGCCAGCAGCCTAGCGGGAGACTGGGAGCAGTTCTTC. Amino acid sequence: CASSLAGDWEQFF.